Included here is one TCR beta chain sequence, with context. Its antigen remains unidentified. Within one base of it there is no much larger clone, and no base qualities were kept. Genomic DNA was extracted from FACS-sorted cells, and TCRbeta chains were sequenced through the commercial immunoSEQ service. The study's processing was this. ImmunoSEQ Analyzer software v3.0 and R v3.5.1 were used to analyze the repertoire data. Only productive rearrangements were analyzed, because any sequences with stop codons or out-of-frame rearrangements were filtered out. The sequencing provider supplied the metrics for Simpson diversity, Shannon entropy, CDR3 length and nucleotide addition. Clonotypes were grouped by frequency into dominant, sub-dominant, low or lowest abundance categories, and clonotypes below 0.1% were left out of most analyses. A CDR3 amino acid clonotype was called public if the clonotype appeared in at least two subjects at a cumulative frequency of at least 0.5%. What TCRdb holds here is the immuneACCESS table cut down to in-frame rearrangements. Part of the clones is not present; checked against another copy, under half of the missing clones reflect an unresolved V gene, and the others are unexplained. V, J and clone size derive from that table, while D and trimming were established from the DNA sequence. For this sample there are more than 35,000 clones; about 86% appear just once. 0.5% of the sample is in the top ten clones.

The data are from a study of CD8 T cells in acute hepatitis C reinfection (dated by TCRdb to the early 2020s). Broadly, across the study: The study profiled the TCRbeta repertoire of CD8+ T cells specific for the HCV NS3-1073 epitope during acute infection and after viral clearance. Paired acute and follow-up samples were contributed by four spontaneous resolvers.

Results and caveats for the whole study, not just this receptor: The NS3-1073 specific repertoires were highly diverse, and diversity did not differ significantly among acute resolver, follow-up resolver and acute chronic samples. CDR3 sequences shared with other epitopes were rarely observed, and exact matching may have been limited by differing sequencing approaches. Regardless of outcome, fewer than 15 public clonotypes were found, and one public clonotype used V04-02/J02-02. Because bulk sequencing covered only the TCRbeta chain, the alphabeta pairing of the public clonotypes could not be determined. Chronically infected subjects had no follow-up repertoires because NS3-1073 specific cells were too rare to sort. All groups preferentially used the TRBV04 and TRBV06 gene families, and overrepresentation in the naive pool did not explain this preferential usage.

There are 15 amino acids in the CDR3, from cysteine to phenylalanine inclusive. The sequence is cut down to CDR3 DNA, 45 bases in frame from base 1. CDR1 and CDR2, per the germline V gene (reference sequence), are SEHNR and FQNEAQ. V is reduced by 1 base and J by 1 base, leaving a spacing of 10 bases between them. The time point label for this specimen denotes: naive CD8 control sorted from an acute-time-point sample. Enrolled in the Montreal Hepatitis C Cohort (HEPCO) in Canada, the donors were people who inject drugs, and these donors were followed every 3 months. Acute primary HCV infection was defined as a positive HCV RNA or antibody test after a negative test within the previous 24 weeks. Surface staining used CD3, CD8 and CD45RO antibodies, with an aqua fixable dye to exclude dead cells. Over 5 subjects who developed chronic infection, defined as HCV RNA positivity at 24 weeks, were also included in the cohort. Negative selection by means of the MACS CD8+ T cell Isolation Kit yielded CD8+ T cells from peripheral blood mononuclear cells recovered from cryopreservation by thawing. Sorting of the cells was done on a BD FACSAria II cell sorter.

This receptor chain uses TRBV7-9 and TRBJ2-5; the D gene cannot be resolved beyond TRBD1 or TRBD2, each matching 5 bases. The receptor was derived from a man aged 30 to 39 with chronic hepatitis C. Sequenced: naive CD8+ T cells from PBMCs. Interpreted using the paper, the cell subset or site label stands for: sorted total naive CD45RO-negative CD8+ T cells. The DNA sequence follows: TGTGCCAGCAGCTTAGGTGGGGACCTCCAAGAGACCCAGTACTTC. Translated, this gives CASSLGGDLQETQYF.